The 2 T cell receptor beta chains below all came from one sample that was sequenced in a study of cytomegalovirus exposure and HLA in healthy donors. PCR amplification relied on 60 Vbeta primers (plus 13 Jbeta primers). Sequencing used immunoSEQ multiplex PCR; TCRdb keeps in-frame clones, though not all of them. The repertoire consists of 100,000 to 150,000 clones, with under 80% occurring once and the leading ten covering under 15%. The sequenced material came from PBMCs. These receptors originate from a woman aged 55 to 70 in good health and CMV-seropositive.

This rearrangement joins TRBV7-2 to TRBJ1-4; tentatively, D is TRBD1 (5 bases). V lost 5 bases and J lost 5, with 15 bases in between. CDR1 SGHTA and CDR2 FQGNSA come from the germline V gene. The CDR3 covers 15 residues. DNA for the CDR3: TGTGCCAGCAGCCCGGGGGTGAGGTTAAATGAAAAACTGTTTTTT. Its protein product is CASSPGVRLNEKLFF.

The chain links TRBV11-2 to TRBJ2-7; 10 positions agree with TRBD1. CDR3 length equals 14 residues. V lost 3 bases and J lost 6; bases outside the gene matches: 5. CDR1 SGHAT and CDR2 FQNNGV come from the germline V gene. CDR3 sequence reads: CASSFPRQGAEQYF. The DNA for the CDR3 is TGTGCCAGCAGCTTCCCGAGACAGGGGGCCGAGCAGTACTTC.